The source of this T cell receptor beta chain is a study of shared clonotypes between healthy human individuals. Every donor, a Caucasian adult, lived in Nashville, Tennessee. Libraries were prepared by immunoSEQ multiplex PCR; TCRdb keeps only in-frame clonotypes and omits some of them. This table holds about 560,000 clones, around three quarters found once. The sequencing sample was made of PBMCs. This clonotype originated in a middle-aged woman in good health. Some clones in this sample may be carry-over from other donors' samples.

The CDR3 sequence: CASSEGPGAGMGFDEQFF. The CDR3 DNA is TGTGCCAGCAGCGAGGGCCCGGGGGCAGGGATGGGGTTCGATGAGCAGTTCTTC. The chain employs TRBV9 and TRBJ2-1; perhaps D is TRBD1 or TRBD2 (6 bases each). Trimming left V 3 bases short and J 8 bases short, with 27 bases between. Germline lookup yields CDR1 SGDLS and CDR2 YYNGEE. The CDR3 is 18 residues long.